This T cell receptor beta chain stems from a study of T-cell memory formation after mild COVID-19. The CDR3 runs 14 residues. The V end was cut by 3 bases, the J end by 5 bases, with 13 bases between. Per the germline V gene, CDR1 is SGHVS and CDR2 is FQNEAQ. This clonotype occurred a few times. TCRdb reprocessed the 5' RACE reads via MiXCR and lists one record per CDR3 protein. Among about 600,000 distinct CDR3 sequences, less than 25% were seen once, and the ten largest hold 7% to 9%. Specimen: PBMCs or a T cell subset sorted from them (not recorded which). This TCR was sampled from an adult woman who had mild COVID-19 (a few samples of this study predate the infection). Cell type and time point are not known. The rearrangement uses TRBV7-8 and TRBJ1-1, with D tentatively TRBD1 (5 bases). The CDR3 DNA follows: TGTGCCAGCAGCTTCGGGGGGGGAAGAACTGAAGCTTTCTTT. Amino acid sequence: CASSFGGGRTEAFF.